These T cell receptor beta chains were read from a single sample in a study of siplizumab effects on memory and regulatory T cells. Data came from immunoSEQ multiplex PCR; TCRdb stores just in-frame clones and leaves some out. This table holds approximately 28,000 clones, 84% found once. The sequenced sample was memory CD4+ T cells sorted from blood. The source is a human donor in good health. Both conserved end residues are part of each CDR3. The order of the fields is clone size, D gene, J gene, V gene, CDR3 DNA, CDR3 protein. D genes are given only for firm matches. Expanded clones get a size class; other rows say once, few or many, or leave the size out.

size: .; D: TRBD2; J: TRBJ2-5; V: TRBV4-3; DNA: TGCGCCAGCAGCCAAGAAGGGCAGCGGGACGCGACCCAGTACTTC; CDR3: CASSQEGQRDATQYF
size: .; D: TRBD1; J: TRBJ2-2; V: TRBV28; DNA: TGTGCCAGCGGGGGGACAGGGACCACCGGGGAGCTGTTTTTT; CDR3: CASGGTGTTGELFF
size: .; D: TRBD1; J: TRBJ2-3; V: TRBV5-1; DNA: TGCGCCAGCAGCTTGGGGGGACAGTCGGATACGCAGTATTTT; CDR3: CASSLGGQSDTQYF
size: .; D: .; J: TRBJ2-7; V: TRBV10-3; DNA: TGTGCCATCAGCGGACACTTAAGGGACTACGAGCAGTACTTC; CDR3: CAISGHLRDYEQYF
size: .; D: .; J: TRBJ1-3; V: TRBV6-6; DNA: TGTGCCAGCACCGACGGGGGTTTTACTGGAAACACCATATATTTT; CDR3: CASTDGGFTGNTIYF
size: few; D: .; J: TRBJ1-5; V: TRBV18; DNA: TGTGCCAGCTCGGGGTCGCGGAATCAGCCCCAGCATTTT; CDR3: CASSGSRNQPQHF
size: .; D: TRBD1; J: TRBJ1-2; V: TRBV19; DNA: TGTGCCAGTATCCGGACAGGGGGGAATATGGATGGCTACACCTTC; CDR3: CASIRTGGNMDGYTF
size: .; D: TRBD2; J: TRBJ2-7; V: TRBV28; DNA: TGTGCCAGCAGTGGTCAAAGCGGGAGGAGTTACGAGCAGTACTTC; CDR3: CASSGQSGRSYEQYF
size: .; D: .; J: TRBJ2-5; V: TRBV7-2; DNA: TGTGCCAGCAGCTTAGGAGGGCCGGGAGAGACCCAGTACTTC; CDR3: CASSLGGPGETQYF
size: .; D: .; J: TRBJ2-3; V: TRBV4-3; DNA: TGCGCCAGCAGCCAAGATGCTAGCACAGATACGCAGTATTTT; CDR3: CASSQDASTDTQYF